These T cell receptor beta chains were read from a single sample in a study of blood T cell repertoires in COVID-19. TCRdb keeps only in-frame clones here, not all; method: immunoSEQ multiplex PCR. The sample carries some 110,000 clones, 80% to 90% recorded once. Specimen: peripheral blood. These receptors came from a man in his forties or fifties with acute or convalescent COVID-19. The CDR3 runs from the conserved cysteine through the conserved F or W. Each record gives: V gene, clone size, J gene, D gene, CDR3 DNA, CDR3 protein. A D gene is named only where the DNA matches it firmly. Size values are once, few and many counts, or a class for expanded clones, and some rows have none.

TRBV4-3	-	TRBJ2-5	TRBD1	TGCGCCAGCAGCCAAGTTAGAACAGGGGGCTTACCAGAGACCCAGTACTTC	CASSQVRTGGLPETQYF
TRBV7-9	-	TRBJ2-7	-	TGTGCCAGCAGCTACAGGGAATCCTACGAGCAGTACTTC	CASSYRESYEQYF
TRBV2	many	TRBJ2-5	TRBD2	TGTGCCAGCACGATTAGCGGGGGATCAGAGACCCAGTACTTC	CASTISGGSETQYF
TRBV7-3	-	TRBJ2-1	TRBD2	TGTGCCAGCAGCTTAACGGGACTAGCGGGAGGCCGTAATAAGCAGTTCTTC	CASSLTGLAGGRNKQFF
TRBV5-1	few	TRBJ2-7	TRBD2	TGCGCCAGCAGCTTGAAGCCTAGCGGTCCCTACGAGCAGTACTTC	CASSLKPSGPYEQYF
TRBV7-2	-	TRBJ1-1	TRBD1	TGTGCCAGCAGCTTAGGGCAGGGGGTTGAAGCTTTCTTT	CASSLGQGVEAFF
TRBV7-8	-	TRBJ2-7	-	TGTGCCAGCAGCTTAATGGGCCTTGTGGACTTC	CASSLMGLVDF
TRBV7-8	-	TRBJ2-7	TRBD2	TGTGCCAGCAGCCGGGGGACTAGCGGGTACGAGCAGTACTTC	CASSRGTSGYEQYF
TRBV27	-	TRBJ2-1	TRBD1	TGTGCCAGCAGCTACGTTCTCAGGGGGCGATCCTACAATGAGCAGTTCTTC	CASSYVLRGRSYNEQFF
TRBV7-2	-	TRBJ1-2	TRBD1	TGTGCCAGCAGCTGGACAGGGGGCTTTGATGGCTACACCTTC	CASSWTGGFDGYTF
TRBV18	-	TRBJ1-1	-	TGTGCCAGCTCACCGACCAGGGATTTTGCTTTCTTT	CASSPTRDFAFF
TRBV18	-	TRBJ2-2	TRBD1	TGTGCCAGCTCACCACAGGGACAGGGGGCGAACACCGGGGAGCTGTTTTTT	CASSPQGQGANTGELFF
TRBV6-6	-	TRBJ2-1	TRBD2	TGTGCCAGCAGTCCCCCCCGGCGCGGGAGTGATGAGCAGTTCTTC	CASSPPRRGSDEQFF
TRBV4-3	once	TRBJ2-2	-	TGCGCCAGCAGCCAAGATGGGCTCTCCGGGGAGCTGTTTTTT	CASSQDGLSGELFF
TRBV6-5	-	TRBJ1-5	-	TGTGCCAGCAGTTACACAAGCAATCAGCCCCAGCATTTT	CASSYTSNQPQHF
TRBV9	-	TRBJ1-6	-	TGTGCCAGCAGCGTAGAGGCAGGGACAAATTCACCCCTCCACTTT	CASSVEAGTNSPLHF
TRBV28	-	TRBJ1-3	-	TGTGCCAGCAGTTTTATTTCGGGGACTGGAAACACCATATATTTT	CASSFISGTGNTIYF
TRBV13	-	TRBJ2-3	-	TGTGCCAGCAGCAGAAGGAGACTCCGCACAGATACGCAGTATTTT	CASSRRRLRTDTQYF
TRBV2	-	TRBJ2-3	TRBD2	TGTGCCAGCAGTGGGGGACTAGCGGGGAACACAGATACGCAGTATTTT	CASSGGLAGNTDTQYF
TRBV6-1	-	TRBJ1-1	TRBD1	TGTGCCAGCAGTGATAGGGGGCGGGGGAACACTGAAGCTTTCTTT	CASSDRGRGNTEAFF
TRBV29-1	once	TRBJ1-1	-	TGCAGCGGGCGAAGACAGGAGAACACTGAAGCTTTCTTT	CSGRRQENTEAFF
TRBV27	-	TRBJ2-3	TRBD1	TGTGCCAGCCGGGACAGGGGGTTGTCCACCACAGATACGCAGTATTTT	CASRDRGLSTTDTQYF
TRBV5-1	-	TRBJ2-3	-	TGCGCCAGCAGCTTGGACAGTTTTTGGACAGATACGCAGTATTTT	CASSLDSFWTDTQYF
TRBV27	-	TRBJ1-5	TRBD1	TGTGCCAGCAGCCCCGGGACAGGTTGGCAGCCCCAGCATTTT	CASSPGTGWQPQHF
TRBV18	-	TRBJ2-2	-	TGTGCCAGCTCTCCGGGACTCACGAACACCGGGGAGCTGTTTTTT	CASSPGLTNTGELFF
TRBV5-1	-	TRBJ2-3	-	TGCGCCAGCAGCTCAAGGGTAACGGGGTATACAGATACGCAGTATTTT	CASSSRVTGYTDTQYF
TRBV2	-	TRBJ2-1	TRBD2	TGTGCCAGCAGATTAAAGAATAGCGGGGGGCGGAATGAGCAGTTCTTC	CASRLKNSGGRNEQFF
TRBV12-3/TRBV12-4	few	TRBJ1-1	-	TGTGCCAGCAGTTTATTGGCAAACACTGAAGCTTTCTTT	CASSLLANTEAFF
TRBV7-3	-	TRBJ2-2	-	TGTGCCAGCAGGTTAGGGGACTCAACGAACACCGGGGAGCTGTTTTTT	CASRLGDSTNTGELFF
TRBV9	once	TRBJ2-1	-	TGTGCCAGCAGCGTATCCGGGACTCTCTACAATGAGCAGTTCTTC	CASSVSGTLYNEQFF
TRBV6-6	-	TRBJ1-1	TRBD1	TGTGCCAGCAGTTACTCCCGGACAGGGGGCACTGAAGCTTTCTTT	CASSYSRTGGTEAFF
TRBV2	-	TRBJ1-1	TRBD1	TGTGCCAGCACAGGGGGCCTGAACACTGAAGCTTTCTTT	CASTGGLNTEAFF
TRBV4-2	-	TRBJ1-5	-	TGTGCCAGCAGCCAAGAACTATGGCAGGGTCAGCAGCCCCAGCATTTT	CASSQELWQGQQPQHF
TRBV19	-	TRBJ1-2	-	TGTGCCAGTAGTATCGGGGAGGACTATGGCTACACCTTC	CASSIGEDYGYTF
TRBV12-5	-	TRBJ2-5	-	TGTGCTAGTGGTTTGATACTTGGCAGGCAAGAGACCCAGTACTTC	CASGLILGRQETQYF
TRBV6-5	-	TRBJ2-2	TRBD2	TGTGCCAGCACCTTAGCGGGAGCGGGCGGGGAGCTGTTTTTT	CASTLAGAGGELFF
TRBV5-1	-	TRBJ2-3	TRBD2	TGCGCCAGCAGCTCTGGACTAGCGGCTAGCACAGATACGCAGTATTTT	CASSSGLAASTDTQYF
TRBV11-2	-	TRBJ2-7	-	TGTGCCAGCAGCTCCTTCTACGAGCAGTACTTC	CASSSFYEQYF
TRBV27	-	TRBJ2-1	TRBD2	TGTGCCAGCAGTTTATTCTCTTGGACTAGCGGGAGGAATGAGCAGTTCTTC	CASSLFSWTSGRNEQFF
TRBV6-2/TRBV6-3	-	TRBJ2-5	TRBD2	TGTGCCAGCAGTTGGACTAGCGGGGGAGGGGAGACCCAGTACTTC	CASSWTSGGGETQYF
TRBV9	-	TRBJ2-7	TRBD1	TGTGCCAGCAGCCCCCGGGACAGGGAAGCGTACGAGCAGTACTTC	CASSPRDREAYEQYF
TRBV7-2	-	TRBJ2-1	TRBD2	TGTGCCAGCAGCCTGACTAGCGGAACCTACAATGAGCAGTTCTTC	CASSLTSGTYNEQFF
TRBV7-6	-	TRBJ2-1	TRBD2	TGTGCCAGCAGCTATACTAGCGGGGGACCCAATGAGCAGTTCTTC	CASSYTSGGPNEQFF
TRBV7-8	-	TRBJ2-7	-	TGTGCCAGCAGCCCCGTTCAAGACGGGATCTACGAGCAGTACTTC	CASSPVQDGIYEQYF
TRBV2	-	TRBJ1-4	TRBD1	TGTGCCAGCAGCGATCCTACGGACAGGTACTCAGGGTATGAAAAACTGTTTTTT	CASSDPTDRYSGYEKLFF
TRBV4-1	-	TRBJ2-3	TRBD1	TGCGCCAGCAGCCTCGGACAGGGGGTGAGCACAGATACGCAGTATTTT	CASSLGQGVSTDTQYF